These 10 T cell receptor beta chains were sequenced from one sample in a study of cytomegalovirus exposure and HLA in healthy donors. PCR used 60 Vbeta primers and 13 Jbeta primers. Repertoires were generated with immunoSEQ multiplex PCR, while TCRdb's copy carries only in-frame clones and drops some. This table has some 150,000 clones, about 59% appearing once. The specimen sequenced was PBMCs. The receptors here all came from a man aged 40-49 years in good health and CMV-seronegative.

The chain joins TRBV4-1 to TRBJ2-1; tentative D call: TRBD2 (5 bases). V was pared by 0 bases and J by 12 bases, with 24 bases between. This CDR3 is built from 17 residues. Per germline, CDR1 MGHRA and CDR2 YSYEKL. The CDR3 is CASSQEGESGSYWGQFF. The DNA of the CDR3 is TGCGCCAGCAGCCAAGAGGGAGAATCGGGGTCATATTGGGGGCAGTTCTTC.

V gene TRBV7-2 combines with J gene TRBJ1-1; no reliable D call. Trimming removed 5 bases at V and 6 bases at J, with 16 bases between. CDR1 SGHTA and CDR2 FQGNSA come from the germline V gene. The CDR3 has 14 residues. The CDR3 spells CASSPGLSHPEAFF. For the CDR3, the DNA is TGTGCCAGCAGCCCTGGACTCTCCCATCCTGAAGCTTTCTTT.

The genes are TRBV2 and TRBJ2-1; TRBD2 might be the D (5 bases). V was clipped by 2 bases and J by 2 bases, with 10 bases between them. The germline V gene has CDR1 SNHLY and CDR2 FYNNEI. The CDR3 runs 15 residues. The DNA for the CDR3 is TGTGCCAGCAGTGAACTGGGGAGCGCCTACAATGAGCAGTTCTTC. It codes for CASSELGSAYNEQFF.

The chain links TRBV6-5 to TRBJ2-5, with 10 bases that match TRBD2. The V gene's germline CDR1 is MNHEY and CDR2 SVGAGI. With 4 bases clipped from V and 1 base from J, the junction kept 0 bases outside the gene matches. This CDR3 has 14 residues. The CDR3 nucleotides read TGTGCCAGCAGTTGGACTAGCGGCCAAGAGACCCAGTACTTC. Protein product: CASSWTSGQETQYF.

Comment on this clone: An end of the junction differs from the germline gene, which may be a read error. The rearrangement joins TRBV7-9 to TRBJ2-7; 13 bases align to TRBD2. This CDR3 contains 15 residues. Germline-derived CDR1 and CDR2 are SEHNR and FQNEAQ (reference sequence). CDR3 sequence reads: CSSSSWTSGSVEQYF. For the CDR3, the DNA is TGTTCCAGCAGCTCGTGGACTAGCGGGAGTGTTGAGCAGTACTTC.

The chain uses TRBV7-3 and TRBJ2-7, with 7 bases identical to TRBD1. Germline V gene lookup returns CDR1 SGHTA and CDR2 FQGTGA. The V gene end was trimmed by 3 bases and the J gene end by 8 bases; junction bases not matched to a gene: 13. The CDR3 spans 15 residues. DNA for the CDR3: TGTGCCAGCAGCTTCGATTCCGGGACAGCCAGAAAGCAGTACTTC. It specifies CASSFDSGTARKQYF.

The gene calls are TRBV7-2 and TRBJ2-5, with TRBD1 identical over 7 bases. The J segment lost 5 bases and the V segment lost 0 bases, leaving 6 bases of the junction unmatched. The CDR3 is 15 residues long. Germline V lookup: CDR1 SGHTA, CDR2 FQGNSA. As DNA, the CDR3 is TGTGCCAGCAGCTTAGCAACAGGGGCTTGGGAGACCCAGTACTTC. It translates to CASSLATGAWETQYF.

The chain joins TRBV28 to TRBJ2-2; 9 bases fit TRBD2. The V gene's germline CDR1 is MDHEN and CDR2 SYDVKM. The V gene end was trimmed by 5 bases and the J gene end by 4 bases; junction bases not matched to a gene: 5. The CDR3 is 15 amino acids. DNA of the CDR3: TGTGCCAGCAGTCGGCGCGGGGGGGCCACCGGGGAGCTGTTTTTT. The encoded protein is CASSRRGGATGELFF. The variable domain in full, with the rest retrieved from reference TRBV28 and TRBJ2-2, is DVKVTQSSRYLVKRTGEKVFLECVQDMDHENMFWYRQDPGLGLRLIYFSYDVKMKEKGDIPEGYSVSREKKERFSLILESASTNQTSMYLCASSRRGGATGELFFGEGSRLTVL.

V and J are TRBV27 and TRBJ2-1; a weak D match, TRBD2 (5 bases). Trimming left V 2 bases short and J 7 bases short, with 9 bases between. The CDR3 has 13 amino acids. The germline V gene has CDR1 MNHEY and CDR2 SMNVEV (reference sequence). The CDR3 here is CASSLRRGNEQFF. CDR3 bases: TGTGCCAGCAGTTTACGTCGGGGTAATGAGCAGTTCTTC.

The chain employs TRBV12-5 and TRBJ1-1; 7 bases are shared with TRBD1. The CDR3 covers 15 residues. CDR1 is LGHNT and CDR2 is FRNRAP in the germline V gene. Losses at the gene ends were 0 bases for V and 5 bases for J; bases not matched to a gene: 6. The CDR3 DNA follows: TGTGCTAGTGGTTTGGTCACAGGGGAGTTTACTGAAGCTTTCTTT. This sequence encodes CASGLVTGEFTEAFF.